This TCR beta chain came from a study of blood T cell repertoires in COVID-19. Per germline, CDR1 SEHNR and CDR2 FQNEAQ (reference sequence). CDR3 size: 15 residues. V lost 4 bases, J lost 1 base, and 2 bases stayed unmatched. Authors' methods: Amplification of reference gene primers provided the estimated nucleated cell counts. TCRdb's table, derived via immunoSEQ multiplex PCR, lists solely in-frame clones and lacks some. That table supplies the V and J calls and clone size; D and trimming were determined from the DNA. Among some 290,000 clones listed, almost 90% were seen once. The receptor was isolated from a woman in her 30s with COVID-19, enrolled during active disease. Source material: peripheral blood. V usage is TRBV7-9 and J usage is TRBJ1-3; TRBD1 matches at 9 bases. The chain's CDR3 is CASSSGTGSGNTIYF. The CDR3 DNA reads TGTGCCAGCAGCTCGGGGACAGGGTCTGGAAACACCATATATTTT.